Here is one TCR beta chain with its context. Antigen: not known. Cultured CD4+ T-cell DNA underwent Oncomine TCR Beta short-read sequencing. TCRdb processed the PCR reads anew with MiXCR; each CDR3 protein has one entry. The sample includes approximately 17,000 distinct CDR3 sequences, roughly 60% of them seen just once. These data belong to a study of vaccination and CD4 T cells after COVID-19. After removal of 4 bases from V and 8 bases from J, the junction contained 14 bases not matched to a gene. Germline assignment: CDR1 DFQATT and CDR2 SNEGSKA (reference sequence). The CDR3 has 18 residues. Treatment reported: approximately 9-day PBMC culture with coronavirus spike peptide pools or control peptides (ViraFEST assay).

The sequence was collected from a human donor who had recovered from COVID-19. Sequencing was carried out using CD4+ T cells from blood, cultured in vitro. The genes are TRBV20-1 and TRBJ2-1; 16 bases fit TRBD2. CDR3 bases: TGCAGTGCTACGGGACTAGCGGGAGGGCCGGGACAATCGGATGAGCAGTTCTTC. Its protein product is CSATGLAGGPGQSDEQFF.